This T cell receptor (beta chain) comes out of a study of patients and donors after allogeneic stem cell transplantation. The CDR3 is made up of 14 amino acids. The germline V gene encodes CDR1 MNHNS and CDR2 SASEGT. Trimming took 6 bases from V and 2 from J, leaving 14 bases between them. One entry per CDR3 protein results from TCRdb running MiXCR on the RT-PCR reads. Counted here are about 410,000 distinct CDR3 sequences, around 15% occurring once; the ten biggest clones make up less than 8%. The rearrangement links TRBV6-1 to TRBJ2-7; D possibly corresponds to TRBD2 (6 bases). The material sequenced was blood, either unsorted or a sorted T cell fraction (not recorded which). This TCR was sampled from a human donor who was either an allogeneic HSCT recipient or a stem cell or donor lymphocyte infusion donor (not recorded which). It is not recorded whose cells these are; they may come from a transplant donor. CDR3 nucleotides: TGTGCCAGCAGCCGGGGACCGGGGGCCTACGAGCAGTACTTC. Translating gives CASSRGPGAYEQYF.